A selection of T cell receptor beta chains follows, all from one sample in a study of control samples from healthy donors and cancer patients. Profiled with immunoSEQ multiplex PCR; TCRdb holds only in-frame clones, not every one. Of about 120,000 clones in the sample, more than 70% were seen once. The specimen was blood. These receptors were collected from a man aged 35-49 years in good health. CDR3s include the opening cysteine and the closing phenylalanine or tryptophan. A D gene is named only where the DNA matches it firmly. Some rows mark clone size as missing; the rest say once, few, many or name a class of expanded clone.

V	J	size	D	DNA	CDR3
TRBV30	TRBJ2-1	NA	NA	TGTGCCTGGAGAGGGGGGTCAGGGGGTTTCTTC	CAWRGGSGGFF
TRBV5-1	TRBJ1-6	once	NA	TGCGCCAGCAGCTCTGATGCTAATTCACCCCTCCACTTT	CASSSDANSPLHF
TRBV11-2	TRBJ1-5	NA	TRBD1	TGTGCCAGCAGCACCTTCGGACAGGGGAGAAATCAGCCCCAGCATTTT	CASSTFGQGRNQPQHF
TRBV7-2	TRBJ1-2	NA	NA	TGTGCCAGCAGCTTAAAGCAGGGGCCGGGCTATGGCTACACCTTC	CASSLKQGPGYGYTF
TRBV4-2	TRBJ2-6	NA	NA	TGTGCCAGCAGCCAAGATATGGGCGATGGGGCCAACGTCCTGACTTTC	CASSQDMGDGANVLTF
TRBV5-1	TRBJ2-3	NA	NA	TGCGCCAGCAGCCTATCAACAGATACGCAGTATTTT	CASSLSTDTQYF
TRBV24-1	TRBJ2-5	few	NA	TGTGCCACCAGTGCGGCTGCCCAAGAGACCCAGTACTTC	CATSAAAQETQYF
TRBV6-4	TRBJ2-1	NA	TRBD1	TGTGCCAGCAGTGCAGGGACAGCAGCTAACAATGAGCAGTTCTTC	CASSAGTAANNEQFF
TRBV29-1	TRBJ1-2	NA	NA	TGCAGCGTTGAAGATCCCCAAAGCTATGGCTACACCTTC	CSVEDPQSYGYTF
TRBV5-1	TRBJ1-5	NA	NA	TGCGCCAGCAGCTTGGACAGCTCTGTTGGTCAGCCCCAGCATTTT	CASSLDSSVGQPQHF
TRBV15	TRBJ1-6	NA	NA	TGTGCCACCAGCAGAGTTAGCAGGGGTCGCTCCTATAATTCACCCCTCCACTTT	CATSRVSRGRSYNSPLHF
TRBV30	TRBJ1-1	NA	NA	TGTGCCTGGAGTCGAGGTGGAAGCAACACTGAAGCTTTCTTT	CAWSRGGSNTEAFF
TRBV9	TRBJ2-2	NA	NA	TGTGCCAGCAGCGTAGGAGGGGCCGGTATGACCGGGGAGCTGTTTTTT	CASSVGGAGMTGELFF
TRBV5-6	TRBJ1-1	NA	NA	TGTGCCAGCAGCTTCTCTGGAACTGAAGCTTTCTTT	CASSFSGTEAFF
TRBV30	TRBJ2-1	NA	TRBD1	TGTGCCTACCGACAGGGTTACAATGAGCAGTTCTTC	CAYRQGYNEQFF
TRBV5-1	TRBJ1-2	NA	NA	TGCGCCAGCAGCTTGGGGGCCAGTGGGTTTGACTATGGCTACACCTTC	CASSLGASGFDYGYTF
TRBV9	TRBJ2-1	NA	TRBD2	TGTGCCAGCAGCGAGGGGACTAGCGGGGGGGTCTATGAGCAGTTCTTC	CASSEGTSGGVYEQFF
TRBV24-1	TRBJ2-5	NA	NA	TGTGCCACCAGGGACAGCAATCAAGAGACCCAGTACTTC	CATRDSNQETQYF